Each of the 11 T cell receptor beta chains below was sequenced from the same sample in a study of blood T cell repertoires in COVID-19. Only in-frame clones appear in the TCRdb table, and some are missing; sequencing was by immunoSEQ multiplex PCR. Among roughly 240,000 clones listed, roughly four fifths were seen once. Source material: peripheral blood. All receptors come from a woman in her seventies with acute or convalescent COVID-19.

Written as DNA, the CDR3 is TGTGCCAGCAGGACAGTTCCTTTTGGGGACGAGCAGTACTTC. Translating it yields CASRTVPFGDEQYF. The chain combines TRBV28 with TRBJ2-7; D is possibly TRBD1 (5 bases). Trimming cost V 6 bases and J 5 bases, with 17 bases left between them. Germline lookup yields CDR1 MDHEN and CDR2 SYDVKM. The CDR3 is 14 residues long.

J is TRBJ1-2 and V is TRBV6-1, with 9 bases lining up with TRBD1. The CDR3 is made up of 17 amino acids. Germline lookup yields CDR1 MNHNS and CDR2 SASEGT. V was pared by 3 bases and J by 5 bases, with 13 bases of the junction left unmatched. The CDR3 spells CASSDVFRPGQGYGYTF. In nucleotides, the CDR3 is TGTGCCAGCAGTGATGTGTTTCGGCCGGGACAGGGATATGGCTACACCTTC.

In its sample, this clone was seen once. The gene calls are TRBV3-1 (or the pseudogene TRBV3-2) and TRBJ1-3; D is perhaps TRBD1 (6 bases). V gave up 2 bases and J gave up 14 bases, with 10 bases separating them. The CDR3 loop spans 11 amino acids. Germline assignment: CDR1 LGHDT and CDR2 YNNKEL (reference sequence). CDR3 in DNA: TGTGCCAGCAGCCAACAAGGGACACTATATTTT. Amino acids: CASSQQGTLYF.

V gene TRBV7-2 combines with J gene TRBJ2-5; 8 positions match TRBD2. The V segment lost 7 bases and the J segment 5 bases; nucleotides outside the gene matches: 12. The CDR3 runs 15 residues. The germline CDR1 and CDR2 sequences are SGHTA and FQGNSA. The CDR3 protein is CASNSRGASVETQYF. CDR3 bases: TGTGCCAGCAATTCGCGGGGGGCTAGTGTGGAGACCCAGTACTTC.

V is TRBV19 and J is TRBJ1-2, with D possibly TRBD1 on 5 matching bases. The germline gives CDR1 LNHDA, CDR2 SQIVND (reference sequence). V was trimmed by 3 bases and J by 13 bases, leaving 12 bases between them. This CDR3 contains 11 residues. The CDR3 sequence: CASSMGRTITF. The CDR3 DNA sequence: TGTGCCAGTAGTATGGGACGGACTATCACCTTC.

This chain uses TRBV29-1 with TRBJ1-1, with D possibly being TRBD1 (6 bases). Germline loops: CDR1 SQVTM, CDR2 ANQGSEA. Trimming pared 6 bases from V and 1 base from J, leaving 21 bases between. CDR3 length equals 16 residues. The CDR3 sequence is CSVLLQGPVGNTEAFF. The CDR3, as DNA: TGCAGCGTACTATTACAGGGACCCGTAGGGAACACTGAAGCTTTCTTT.

This sequence joins TRBV7-9 and TRBJ1-1, with D uncertain. Germline V lookup: CDR1 SEHNR, CDR2 FQNEAQ (reference sequence). The length of the CDR3 is 14 residues. V lost 4 bases to trimming and J lost 4 bases, with 13 bases between them. For the CDR3, the DNA is TGTGCCAGCAGCTCGGAGGGTGGTTCCACTGAAGCTTTCTTT. This translates into CASSSEGGSTEAFF.

This clone was seen only once. The V and J genes are TRBV7-2 and TRBJ2-3; 10 bases are shared with TRBD1. Germline assignment: CDR1 SGHTA and CDR2 FQGNSA. Germline trimming cut 0 bases from V and 6 bases from J; bases unmatched to any gene: 6. This CDR3 is 16 amino acids long. The CDR3 DNA sequence: TGTGCCAGCAGCTTAGCGTACGACAGGGGGCGGGATACGCAGTATTTT. Amino acids: CASSLAYDRGRDTQYF. The variable domain in full, with the rest retrieved from reference TRBV7-2 and TRBJ2-3, is GAGVSQSPSNKVTEKGKDVELRCDPISGHTALYWYRQSLGQGLEFLIYFQGNSAPDKSGLPSDRFSAERTGGSVSTLTIQRTQQEDSAVYLCASSLAYDRGRDTQYFGPGTRLTVL.

The chain links TRBV15 to TRBJ1-6; D might be TRBD1 (5 bases). Germline CDR1 is LNHNV and CDR2 is YYDKDF (reference sequence). The CDR3 loop spans 15 amino acids. V was clipped by 7 bases and J by 1 base, with 11 bases between them. The CDR3 DNA reads TGTGCCACCACCAGGGAGCGGTCCTATAATTCACCCCTCCACTTT. Its translation: CATTRERSYNSPLHF.

This rearrangement joins TRBV28 to TRBJ2-2; D gene uncertain. This CDR3 has 15 residues. Trimming cost V 2 bases and J 6 bases, with 13 bases left between them. Germline CDR1 and CDR2: MDHEN and SYDVKM. In nucleotides, the CDR3 is TGTGCCAGCAGTTTAAGACAATTATCGTCCGGGGAGCTGTTTTTT. Translation gives CASSLRQLSSGELFF.

The V call is TRBV3-1 (or the pseudogene TRBV3-2), the J call TRBJ1-4; 8 bases are a match to TRBD1. The CDR3 totals 16 residues. Germline V gives CDR1 LGHDT, CDR2 YNNKEL (reference sequence). V shed 1 base and J 8 bases; nucleotides not matched to a gene: 9. The CDR3 here is CASSQGGGDRGEKLFF. Here the CDR3 DNA reads TGTGCCAGCAGCCAAGGGGGAGGTGACAGGGGCGAAAAACTGTTTTTT.